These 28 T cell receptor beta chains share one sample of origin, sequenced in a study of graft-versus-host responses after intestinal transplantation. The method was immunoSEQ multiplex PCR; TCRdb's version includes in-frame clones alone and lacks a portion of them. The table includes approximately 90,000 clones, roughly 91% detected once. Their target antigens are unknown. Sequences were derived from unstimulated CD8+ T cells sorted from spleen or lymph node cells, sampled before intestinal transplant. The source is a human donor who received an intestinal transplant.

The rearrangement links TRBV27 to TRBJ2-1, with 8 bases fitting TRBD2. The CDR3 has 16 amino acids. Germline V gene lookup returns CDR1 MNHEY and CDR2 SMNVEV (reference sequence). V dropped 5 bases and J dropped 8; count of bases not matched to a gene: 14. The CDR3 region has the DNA TGTGCCAGCAGTCCCGACTGGCGGGGGGCCAGCGATGAGCAGTTCTTC. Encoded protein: CASSPDWRGASDEQFF.

CDR3 amino acids: CASSPLVAGDTDTQYF. As DNA, the CDR3 is TGCGCCAGCAGCCCCCTGGTAGCGGGAGACACAGATACGCAGTATTTT. The chain has TRBV4-1 and TRBJ2-3, with TRBD2 matching over 9 bases. CDR1 MGHRA and CDR2 YSYEKL come from the germline V gene. The CDR3 has 16 residues. After removal of 4 bases from V and 2 bases from J, the junction contained 7 bases not matched to a gene.

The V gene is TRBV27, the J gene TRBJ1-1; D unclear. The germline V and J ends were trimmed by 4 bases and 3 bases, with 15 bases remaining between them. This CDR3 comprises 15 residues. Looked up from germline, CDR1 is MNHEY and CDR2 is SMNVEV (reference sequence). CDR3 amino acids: CASSSGYWVDTEAFF. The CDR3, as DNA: TGTGCCAGCAGTTCGGGTTATTGGGTAGACACTGAAGCTTTCTTT.

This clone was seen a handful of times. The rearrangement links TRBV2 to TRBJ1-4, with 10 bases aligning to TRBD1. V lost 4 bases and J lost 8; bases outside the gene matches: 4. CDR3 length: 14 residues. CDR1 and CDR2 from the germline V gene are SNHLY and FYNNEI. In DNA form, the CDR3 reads TGTGCCAGCAGTGGCGGGACAGGGGAAGAAAAACTGTTTTTT. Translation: CASSGGTGEEKLFF.

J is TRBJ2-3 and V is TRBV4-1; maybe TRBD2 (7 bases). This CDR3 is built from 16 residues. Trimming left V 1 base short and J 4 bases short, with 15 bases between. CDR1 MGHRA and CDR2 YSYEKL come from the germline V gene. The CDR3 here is CASSQVGGGQSDTQYF. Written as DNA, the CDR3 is TGCGCCAGCAGCCAAGTTGGGGGGGGGCAATCAGATACGCAGTATTTT.

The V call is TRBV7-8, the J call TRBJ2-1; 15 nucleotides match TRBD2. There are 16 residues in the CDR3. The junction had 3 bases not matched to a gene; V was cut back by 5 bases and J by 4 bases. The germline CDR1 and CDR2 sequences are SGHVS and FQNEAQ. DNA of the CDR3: TGTGCCAGCAGCGGGACTAGCGGGGGGAAGTACAATGAGCAGTTCTTC. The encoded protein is CASSGTSGGKYNEQFF.

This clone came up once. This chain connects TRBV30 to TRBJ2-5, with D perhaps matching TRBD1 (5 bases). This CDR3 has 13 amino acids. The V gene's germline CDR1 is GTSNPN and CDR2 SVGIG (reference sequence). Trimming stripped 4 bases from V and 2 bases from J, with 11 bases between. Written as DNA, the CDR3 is TGTGCCTGGACCTACCAGGGTCAAGAGACCCAGTACTTC. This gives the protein CAWTYQGQETQYF.

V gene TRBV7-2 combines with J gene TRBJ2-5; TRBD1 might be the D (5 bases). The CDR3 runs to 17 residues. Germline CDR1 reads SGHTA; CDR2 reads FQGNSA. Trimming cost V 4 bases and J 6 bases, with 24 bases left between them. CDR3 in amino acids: CASSSPTTGQQRKTQYF. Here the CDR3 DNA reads TGTGCCAGCAGCTCACCCACGACCGGACAACAAAGGAAGACCCAGTACTTC.

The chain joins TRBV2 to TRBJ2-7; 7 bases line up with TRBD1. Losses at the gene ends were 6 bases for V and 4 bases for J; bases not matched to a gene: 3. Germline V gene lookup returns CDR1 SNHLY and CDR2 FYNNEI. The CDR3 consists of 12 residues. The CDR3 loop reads CASSGTEYEQYF. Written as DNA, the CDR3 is TGTGCCAGCAGCGGGACAGAATACGAGCAGTACTTC.

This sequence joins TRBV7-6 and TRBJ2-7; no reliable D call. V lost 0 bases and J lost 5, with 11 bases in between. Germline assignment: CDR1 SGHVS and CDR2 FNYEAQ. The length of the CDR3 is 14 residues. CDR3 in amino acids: CASSLAIGSHEQYF. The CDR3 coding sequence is TGTGCCAGCAGCTTAGCAATCGGGTCACACGAGCAGTACTTC.

The CDR3 is CASSFDQGAGANVLTF. Here the CDR3 DNA reads TGTGCCAGCAGCTTTGATCAGGGTGCCGGGGCCAACGTCCTGACTTTC. The chain links TRBV5-4 to TRBJ2-6; TRBD1 might be the D (5 bases). There are 16 residues in the CDR3. V lost 2 bases to trimming and J lost 4 bases, with 13 bases between them. CDR1 and CDR2 from the germline V gene are SGHNT and YYREEE (reference sequence).

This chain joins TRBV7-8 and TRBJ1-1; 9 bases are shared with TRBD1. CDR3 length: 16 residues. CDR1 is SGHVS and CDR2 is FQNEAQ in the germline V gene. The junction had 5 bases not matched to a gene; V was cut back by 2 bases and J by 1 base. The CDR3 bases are TGTGCCAGCAGCTTACGCGGGGGACAGGGGAACACTGAAGCTTTCTTT. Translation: CASSLRGGQGNTEAFF.

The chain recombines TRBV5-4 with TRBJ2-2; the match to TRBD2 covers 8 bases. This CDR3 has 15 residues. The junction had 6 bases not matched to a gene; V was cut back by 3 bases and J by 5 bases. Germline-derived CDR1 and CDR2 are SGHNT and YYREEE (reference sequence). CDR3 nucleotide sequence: TGTGCCAGCAGCTGGAACGGGGGGGGGACCGGGGAGCTGTTTTTT. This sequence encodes CASSWNGGGTGELFF.

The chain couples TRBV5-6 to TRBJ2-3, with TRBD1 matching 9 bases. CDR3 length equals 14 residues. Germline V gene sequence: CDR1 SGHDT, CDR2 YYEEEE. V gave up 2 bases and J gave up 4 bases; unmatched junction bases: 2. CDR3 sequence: CASSFGTGPDTQYF. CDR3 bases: TGTGCCAGCAGCTTCGGGACAGGGCCAGATACGCAGTATTTT.

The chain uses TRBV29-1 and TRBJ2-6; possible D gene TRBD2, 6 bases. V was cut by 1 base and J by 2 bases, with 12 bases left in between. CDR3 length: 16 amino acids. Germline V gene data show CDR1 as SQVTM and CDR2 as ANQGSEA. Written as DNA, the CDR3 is TGCAGCGTTGAAGTGTCAGGGAGGCCTGGGGCCAACGTCCTGACTTTC. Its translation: CSVEVSGRPGANVLTF.

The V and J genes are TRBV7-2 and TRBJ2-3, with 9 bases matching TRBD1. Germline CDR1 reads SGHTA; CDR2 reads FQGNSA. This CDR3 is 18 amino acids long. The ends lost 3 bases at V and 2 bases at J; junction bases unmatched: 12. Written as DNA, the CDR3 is TGTGCCAGCAGCTTTCTCCCCCGGACAGGGGAAAACACAGATACGCAGTATTTT. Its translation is CASSFLPRTGENTDTQYF.

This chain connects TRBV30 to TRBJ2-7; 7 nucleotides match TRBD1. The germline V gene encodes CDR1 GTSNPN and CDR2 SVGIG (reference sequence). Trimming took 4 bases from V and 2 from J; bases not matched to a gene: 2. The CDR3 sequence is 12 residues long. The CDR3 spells CAWTGGTYEQYF. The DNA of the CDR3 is TGTGCCTGGACAGGGGGTACCTACGAGCAGTACTTC.

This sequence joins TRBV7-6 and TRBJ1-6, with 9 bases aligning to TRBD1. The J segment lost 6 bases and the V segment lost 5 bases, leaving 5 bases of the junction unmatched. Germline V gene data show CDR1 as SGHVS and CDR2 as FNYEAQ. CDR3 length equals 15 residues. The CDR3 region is CASSPGQGSNSPLHF. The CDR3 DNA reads TGTGCCAGCAGCCCTGGACAGGGGAGTAATTCACCCCTCCACTTT.

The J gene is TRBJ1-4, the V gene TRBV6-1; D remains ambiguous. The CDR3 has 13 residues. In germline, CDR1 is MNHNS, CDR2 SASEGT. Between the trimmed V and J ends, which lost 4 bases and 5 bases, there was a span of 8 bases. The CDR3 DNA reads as TGTGCCAGCAGTGGTAGCGCGAATGAAAAACTGTTTTTT. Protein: CASSGSANEKLFF.

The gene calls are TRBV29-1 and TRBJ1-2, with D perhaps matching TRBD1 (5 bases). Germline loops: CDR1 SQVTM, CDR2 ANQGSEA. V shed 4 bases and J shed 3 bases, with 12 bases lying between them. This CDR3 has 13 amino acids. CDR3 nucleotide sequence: TGCAGCGTTGTTTCAGGGATAGACTATGGCTACACCTTC. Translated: CSVVSGIDYGYTF.

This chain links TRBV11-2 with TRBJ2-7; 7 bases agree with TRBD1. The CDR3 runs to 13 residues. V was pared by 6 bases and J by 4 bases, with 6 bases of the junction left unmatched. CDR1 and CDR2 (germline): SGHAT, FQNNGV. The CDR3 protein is CASSHKGAYEQYF. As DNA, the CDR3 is TGTGCCAGCAGTCACAAGGGGGCTTACGAGCAGTACTTC.

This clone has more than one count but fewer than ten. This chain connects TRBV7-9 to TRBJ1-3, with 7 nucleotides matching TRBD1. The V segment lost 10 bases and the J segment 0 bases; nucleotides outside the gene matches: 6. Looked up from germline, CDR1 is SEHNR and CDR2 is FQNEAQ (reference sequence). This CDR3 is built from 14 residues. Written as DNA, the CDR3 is TGTGCCACCTGGACAGGCATCTCTGGAAACACCATATATTTT. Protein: CATWTGISGNTIYF. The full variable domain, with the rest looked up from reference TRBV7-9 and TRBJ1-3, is DTGVSQNPRHKITKRGQNVTFRCDPISEHNRLYWYRQTLGQGPEFLTYFQNEAQLEKSRLLSDRFSAERPKGSFSTLEIQRTEQGDSAMYLCATWTGISGNTIYFGEGSWLTVV.

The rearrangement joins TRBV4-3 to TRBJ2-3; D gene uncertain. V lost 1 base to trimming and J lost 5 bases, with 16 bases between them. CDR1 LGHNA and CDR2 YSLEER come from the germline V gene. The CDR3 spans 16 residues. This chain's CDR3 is CASSQGASAPRDTQYF. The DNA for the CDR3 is TGCGCCAGCAGCCAAGGGGCCTCAGCCCCCAGAGATACGCAGTATTTT.

DNA for the CDR3: TGTGCCAGCAGCCCCCGGGGAGCCTCGGCAACTGAAGCTTTCTTT. Amino acids: CASSPRGASATEAFF. This sequence joins TRBV27 and TRBJ1-1; D is unresolved. Trimming stripped 6 bases from V and 5 bases from J, with 19 bases between. Germline CDR1 is MNHEY and CDR2 is SMNVEV (reference sequence). This CDR3 comprises 15 residues.

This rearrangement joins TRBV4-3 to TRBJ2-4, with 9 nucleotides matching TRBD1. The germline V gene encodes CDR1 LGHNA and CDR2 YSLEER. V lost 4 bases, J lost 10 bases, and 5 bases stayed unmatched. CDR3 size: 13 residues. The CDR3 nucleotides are TGCGCCAGCAGCCCCCCGGGGACAGGGATTCAGTACTTC. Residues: CASSPPGTGIQYF.

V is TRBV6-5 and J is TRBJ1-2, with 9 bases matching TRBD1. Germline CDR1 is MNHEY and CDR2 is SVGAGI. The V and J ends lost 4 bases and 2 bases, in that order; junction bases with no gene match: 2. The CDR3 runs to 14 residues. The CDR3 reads CASSFGTGNYGYTF. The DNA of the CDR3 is TGTGCCAGCAGTTTTGGGACAGGGAACTATGGCTACACCTTC.

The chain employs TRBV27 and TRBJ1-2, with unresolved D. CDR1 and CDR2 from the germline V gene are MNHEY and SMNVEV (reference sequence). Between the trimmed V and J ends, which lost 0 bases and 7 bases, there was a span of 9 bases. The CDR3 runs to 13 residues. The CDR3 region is CASSLSEGGGYTF. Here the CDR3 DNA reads TGTGCCAGCAGTTTATCTGAGGGTGGTGGCTACACCTTC.

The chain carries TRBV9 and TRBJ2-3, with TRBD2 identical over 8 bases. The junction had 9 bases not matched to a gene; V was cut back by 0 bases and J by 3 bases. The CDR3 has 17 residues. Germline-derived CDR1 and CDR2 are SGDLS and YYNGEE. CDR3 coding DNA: TGTGCCAGCAGCGTAGCATCGGGACTAGGTAGAACAGATACGCAGTATTTT. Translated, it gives CASSVASGLGRTDTQYF.